Below are 23 T cell receptor beta chains sequenced from a single sample in a study of cytomegalovirus exposure and HLA in healthy donors. Both 60 Vbeta primers and 13 Jbeta primers went into the PCR. Only in-frame clones appear in the TCRdb table, and some are missing; sequencing was by immunoSEQ multiplex PCR. Recorded for this sample: 120,000 to 150,000 clones. Sequenced input: PBMCs. The origin of the receptors is a middle-aged man in good health and CMV-seronegative.

J is TRBJ1-1 and V is TRBV29-1; 7 nucleotides line up with TRBD1. CDR3 size: 12 residues. The germline gives CDR1 SQVTM, CDR2 ANQGSEA. Trimming cost V 6 bases and J 8 bases; bases outside gene matches: 9. The CDR3 sequence: CSVVRWTGEAFF. For the CDR3, the DNA is TGCAGCGTCGTAAGATGGACAGGAGAAGCTTTCTTT.

J is TRBJ2-1 and V is TRBV7-2; the match to TRBD2 covers 11 bases. The CDR3 spans 15 residues. The germline gives CDR1 SGHTA, CDR2 FQGNSA. Unmatched junction bases numbered 3, after V lost 1 base and J lost 7 bases. The CDR3, as DNA: TGTGCCAGCAGCTTAGTTAGCGGGGGGGGTAATGAGCAGTTCTTC. It is translated as CASSLVSGGGNEQFF.

V is TRBV5-4 and J is TRBJ1-4; perhaps TRBD1 as D (5 bases). Trimming took off 0 bases at V and 14 bases at J, with 14 bases between the two ends. The CDR3 is 13 amino acids. In germline, CDR1 is SGHNT, CDR2 YYREEE (reference sequence). CDR3 in amino acids: CASSLDGAGGLFF. The CDR3 bases are TGTGCCAGCAGCTTGGACGGGGCAGGAGGGCTGTTTTTT. Together with reference TRBV5-4 and TRBJ1-4, the CDR3 gives the full variable domain: ETGVTQSPTHLIKTRGQQVTLRCSSQSGHNTVSWYQQALGQGPQFIFQYYREEENGRGNFPPRFSGLQFPNYSSELNVNALELDDSALYLCASSLDGAGGLFFGSGTQLSVL.

This rearrangement joins TRBV7-2 to TRBJ1-1; 7 bases are a match to TRBD1. The germline V gene has CDR1 SGHTA and CDR2 FQGNSA. With 1 base clipped from V and 6 bases from J, the junction kept 8 bases outside the gene matches. The CDR3 runs 15 residues. The CDR3 is CASSLEGGGLSEAFF. DNA of the CDR3: TGTGCCAGCAGCTTAGAAGGGGGCGGTCTATCTGAAGCTTTCTTT.

The chain carries TRBV13 and TRBJ2-7; 7 nucleotides match TRBD1. The CDR3 consists of 14 residues. Germline values: CDR1 PRHDT, CDR2 FYEKMQ (reference sequence). V gave up 3 bases and J gave up 0 bases; unmatched junction bases: 2. In DNA form, the CDR3 reads TGTGCCAGCAGCTTGGGGACAGACTCCTACGAGCAGTACTTC. Translation gives CASSLGTDSYEQYF.

The chain combines TRBV11-2 with TRBJ1-1; a possible D gene is TRBD1 (6 bases). Germline CDR1 and CDR2: SGHAT and FQNNGV. V was shortened by 1 base and J by 1 base, with 10 bases between the two germline ends. This CDR3 comprises 15 residues. The CDR3 nucleotides are TGTGCCAGCAGCTTAGCGGCAGGGGCGAACACTGAAGCTTTCTTT. This sequence encodes CASSLAAGANTEAFF. The full variable domain, completed using reference TRBV11-2 and TRBJ1-1, is EAGVAQSPRYKIIEKRQSVAFWCNPISGHATLYWYQQILGQGPKLLIQFQNNGVVDDSQLPKDRFSAERLKGVDSTLKIQPAKLEDSAVYLCASSLAAGANTEAFFGQGTRLTVV.

This chain joins TRBV6-5 and TRBJ1-1; unclear D gene. The CDR3 covers 15 residues. CDR1 is MNHEY and CDR2 is SVGAGI in the germline V gene. V dropped 5 bases and J dropped 4 bases, with 17 bases sitting between them. CDR3 residues: CASSAGLLSGTEAFF. In nucleotides, the CDR3 is TGTGCCAGCAGTGCCGGACTGTTATCGGGCACTGAAGCTTTCTTT.

The chain uses TRBV4-1 and TRBJ2-7; a possible D gene is TRBD1 (6 bases). This CDR3 has 14 amino acids. V lost 0 bases and J 3 bases, leaving 9 bases between the germline ends. Germline CDR1 reads MGHRA; CDR2 reads YSYEKL. The CDR3 nucleotides read TGCGCCAGCAGCCAAGACGGACAGAACTACGAGCAGTACTTC. Amino acid sequence: CASSQDGQNYEQYF.

This chain connects TRBV29-1 to TRBJ2-3, with D possibly being TRBD2 (6 bases). The CDR3 has 13 residues. Germline V gene lookup returns CDR1 SQVTM and CDR2 ANQGSEA. Between the trimmed V and J ends, which lost 4 bases and 2 bases, there was a span of 10 bases. This chain's CDR3 is CSVAGVYTDTQYF. The DNA of the CDR3 is TGCAGCGTTGCGGGAGTCTACACAGATACGCAGTATTTT.

The V and J genes are TRBV28 and TRBJ2-6; TRBD1 is a possible D gene (6 bases). CDR1 and CDR2 (germline): MDHEN, SYDVKM. V lost 6 bases and J 1 base, leaving 10 bases between the germline ends. This CDR3 is built from 15 residues. Here the CDR3 DNA reads TGTGCCAGCAGAGGTACAGGGTCTGGGGCCAACGTCCTGACTTTC. Its translation is CASRGTGSGANVLTF.

V and J are TRBV2 and TRBJ2-5, with 7 bases lining up with TRBD1. J lost 5 bases, V lost 8 bases, and 8 bases had no gene match. CDR1 and CDR2 from the germline V gene are SNHLY and FYNNEI. The CDR3 totals 13 residues. In nucleotides, the CDR3 is TGTGCCAGCGTTGACAGGGTAGGGGAGACCCAGTACTTC. This translates into CASVDRVGETQYF.

This chain connects TRBV20-1 to TRBJ1-2, with D unresolved. Trimming removed 6 bases from V and 4 bases from J, with 9 bases in between. The CDR3 extends over 11 amino acids. Germline V gene sequence: CDR1 DFQATT, CDR2 SNEGSKA (reference sequence). The CDR3 spells CSAPIAYGYTF. In DNA, the CDR3 is TGCAGTGCCCCAATAGCCTATGGCTACACCTTC.

This chain connects TRBV5-4 to TRBJ2-7, with 9 bases matching TRBD2. V shed 4 bases and J 6 bases; nucleotides not matched to a gene: 11. The CDR3 totals 15 residues. The germline V gene has CDR1 SGHNT and CDR2 YYREEE (reference sequence). CDR3 nucleotide sequence: TGTGCCAGCAGCGCCCAGGGGGGACTAGCACTCGAGCAGTACTTC. This sequence encodes CASSAQGGLALEQYF.

The rearrangement uses TRBV6-6 and TRBJ1-5; D unresolved. CDR1 MNHNY and CDR2 SVGAGI come from the germline V gene (reference sequence). The CDR3 consists of 16 residues. V lost 2 bases, J lost 0 bases, and 11 bases lay in between. The CDR3 DNA reads as TGTGCCAGCAGTTACGAAGTGGGCAGTAGCAATCAGCCCCAGCATTTT. It translates to CASSYEVGSSNQPQHF.

The chain links TRBV6-1 to TRBJ1-2; weak D call: TRBD1 (6 bases). Trimming took off 2 bases at V and 1 base at J, with 20 bases between the two ends. This CDR3 has 18 amino acids. The germline V gene has CDR1 MNHNS and CDR2 SASEGT. DNA of the CDR3: TGTGCCAGCAGTGAACGCCCAATCAGGGGCCGAATTAACTATGGCTACACCTTC. As protein: CASSERPIRGRINYGYTF.

This chain connects TRBV4-3 to TRBJ1-1, with no clear D. Looked up from germline, CDR1 is LGHNA and CDR2 is YSLEER. The CDR3 totals 14 residues. V was clipped by 2 bases and J by 6 bases, with 13 bases between them. This CDR3 reads CASSQNFGGAEAFF. As DNA, the CDR3 is TGCGCCAGCAGCCAAAATTTTGGAGGCGCTGAAGCTTTCTTT.

This rearrangement joins TRBV6-1 to TRBJ2-2; TRBD2 agrees at 8 bases. Germline-derived CDR1 and CDR2 are MNHNS and SASEGT. The V segment lost 8 bases and the J segment 4 bases; nucleotides outside the gene matches: 6. The CDR3 extends over 14 amino acids. The chain's CDR3 is CASDPGGGTGELFF. The CDR3 DNA sequence: TGTGCCAGCGATCCGGGGGGGGGCACCGGGGAGCTGTTTTTT.

The CDR3 loop reads CASSSTGSEQYF. The CDR3 nucleotides read TGTGCCAGCAGCTCGACAGGGTCCGAGCAGTACTTC. This sequence joins TRBV5-6 and TRBJ2-7; 7 bases fit TRBD1. The CDR3 is 12 amino acids. Germline V lookup: CDR1 SGHDT, CDR2 YYEEEE. Unmatched junction bases numbered 3, after V lost 3 bases and J lost 6 bases.

This chain links TRBV29-1 with TRBJ2-3, with D possibly TRBD2 on 5 matching bases. CDR1 SQVTM and CDR2 ANQGSEA come from the germline V gene. V was trimmed by 3 bases and J by 2 bases, leaving 9 bases between them. The CDR3 has 13 amino acids. CDR3 region: CSVDILDTDTQYF. The CDR3 DNA is TGCAGCGTTGACATACTAGACACAGATACGCAGTATTTT.

This chain joins TRBV7-6 and TRBJ2-7; 9 positions agree with TRBD2. The junction had 5 bases not matched to a gene; V was cut back by 1 base and J by 1 base. The CDR3 totals 16 residues. CDR1 SGHVS and CDR2 FNYEAQ come from the germline V gene. CDR3 nucleotides: TGTGCCAGCAGCTTAGGGGTAGCGGGGGAATCCTACGAGCAGTACTTC. It codes for CASSLGVAGESYEQYF.

The chain combines TRBV5-6 with TRBJ2-5; tentative D call: TRBD1 (6 bases). The V gene's germline CDR1 is SGHDT and CDR2 YYEEEE. Trimming left V 4 bases short and J 7 bases short, with 20 bases between. The CDR3 has 15 residues. This CDR3 is CASSAWTVDQGTQYF. The DNA for the CDR3 is TGTGCCAGCAGCGCCTGGACAGTAGACCAGGGGACCCAGTACTTC.

The chain joins TRBV7-2 to TRBJ2-1; 8 nucleotides match TRBD1. The germline gives CDR1 SGHTA, CDR2 FQGNSA. J gave up 14 bases and V 5 bases, and 8 bases lay outside the gene matches. CDR3 length: 12 amino acids. The CDR3, as DNA: TGTGCCAGCAGCCAGGCAGGGGGCTCAAAGTTCTTC. This gives the protein CASSQAGGSKFF.

This chain uses TRBV11-2 with TRBJ2-7; TRBD1 aligns across 7 bases. Germline V lookup: CDR1 SGHAT, CDR2 FQNNGV. CDR3 size: 14 residues. V was clipped by 2 bases and J by 0 bases; unmatched bases: 1. CDR3 in amino acids: CASSLNRGSYEQYF. The CDR3 DNA is TGTGCCAGCAGCTTAAACAGGGGCTCCTACGAGCAGTACTTC.